Listed below are T cell receptor beta chains from one sample, sequenced in a study of blood T cell repertoires in COVID-19. Profiling relied on immunoSEQ multiplex PCR, and the TCRdb table lists in-frame clones only, not all of them. Here the sample spans around 150,000 clones, roughly 82% being singletons. The sample consisted of peripheral blood. All receptors derive from a woman between 45 and 60 years old in a cohort sampled during active or convalescent COVID-19. CDR3s include the opening cysteine and the closing phenylalanine or tryptophan. Each record gives: CDR3 length, V gene, clone size, J gene, D gene, CDR3 DNA, CDR3 protein. D genes are given only for firm matches. Size tells how often a clone was seen (once, few, many) or the class of an expanded clone, and some rows leave it out.

length: 15
V: TRBV18
size: .
J: TRBJ1-4
D: .
DNA: TGTGCCAGCTCAGCTACAGGGCATATAGGTGAAAAACTGTTTTTT
CDR3: CASSATGHIGEKLFF

length: 18
V: TRBV4-1
size: .
J: TRBJ2-3
D: TRBD2
DNA: TGCGCCAGCAGCCAAGAGGTCGGAAGGGCGGGAGGCATAGATACGCAGTATTTT
CDR3: CASSQEVGRAGGIDTQYF

length: 16
V: TRBV3-1/TRBV3-2
size: .
J: TRBJ2-7
D: TRBD2
DNA: TGTGCCAGCAGCCAATCCATGGGAGGGGTAATCGGCGAGCAGTACTTC
CDR3: CASSQSMGGVIGEQYF

length: 17
V: TRBV11-2
size: .
J: TRBJ1-3
D: TRBD1
DNA: TGTGCCAGCAGGCTGTTGAGATCGGACAGGGGGGGAAACACCATATATTTT
CDR3: CASRLLRSDRGGNTIYF

length: 16
V: TRBV4-1
size: once
J: TRBJ2-5
D: .
DNA: TGCGCCAGCAGCCCCCTACCGCTCTTTTCACAAGAGACCCAGTACTTC
CDR3: CASSPLPLFSQETQYF

length: 14
V: TRBV18
size: .
J: TRBJ1-5
D: TRBD1
DNA: TGTGCCAGCTCATCGGGACAGGACAATCAGCCCCAGCATTTT
CDR3: CASSSGQDNQPQHF

length: 14
V: TRBV7-3
size: .
J: TRBJ2-5
D: TRBD1
DNA: TGTGCCAGCAGCCCCGACAGGGTTAGCGAGACCCAGTACTTC
CDR3: CASSPDRVSETQYF

length: 18
V: TRBV28
size: .
J: TRBJ2-3
D: .
DNA: TGTGCCAGCAGTTTCCCAAATAGAGCTGATCCCCTCCCAGATACGCAGTATTTT
CDR3: CASSFPNRADPLPDTQYF

length: 14
V: TRBV5-5
size: .
J: TRBJ2-2
D: .
DNA: TGTGCCAGCAGCTTGGGGCTAGATGCCGGGGAGCTGTTTTTT
CDR3: CASSLGLDAGELFF

length: 17
V: TRBV19
size: .
J: TRBJ2-7
D: TRBD2
DNA: TGTGCCAGTAGTAAGGGACTAGCGGGGGGGGACCTCTACGAGCAGTACTTC
CDR3: CASSKGLAGGDLYEQYF

length: 14
V: TRBV5-4
size: few
J: TRBJ1-1
D: TRBD1
DNA: TGTGCCAGCAGCTTACGGGACAGGGTTTCTGAAGCTTTCTTT
CDR3: CASSLRDRVSEAFF

length: 16
V: TRBV5-1
size: .
J: TRBJ1-6
D: TRBD1
DNA: TGCGCCAGCAGCATACAGGGGGTAGCCTATAATTCACCCCTCCACTTT
CDR3: CASSIQGVAYNSPLHF

length: 15
V: TRBV6-5
size: once
J: TRBJ1-1
D: TRBD1
DNA: TGTGCCAGCAGCCCCGGGACAGGTGGAGGTACTGAAGCTTTCTTT
CDR3: CASSPGTGGGTEAFF

length: 16
V: TRBV5-1
size: .
J: TRBJ1-2
D: TRBD1
DNA: TGCGCCAGCAGCTTGGCAGAACCGGGACAGGGCGGTGGCTACACCTTC
CDR3: CASSLAEPGQGGGYTF

length: 14
V: TRBV9
size: medium-sized
J: TRBJ1-6
D: TRBD1
DNA: TGTGCCAGCAGCGTAGAACAGGGGAATTCACCCCTCCACTTT
CDR3: CASSVEQGNSPLHF

length: 14
V: TRBV30
size: .
J: TRBJ2-3
D: .
DNA: TGTGCCTGGGAGACAGATAGAGTCACAGATACGCAGTATTTT
CDR3: CAWETDRVTDTQYF

length: 15
V: TRBV19
size: few
J: TRBJ2-1
D: TRBD2
DNA: TGTGCCAGTAGTATAGCCGGACTAGCTTACAATGAGCAGTTCTTC
CDR3: CASSIAGLAYNEQFF

length: 14
V: TRBV4-1
size: .
J: TRBJ1-4
D: TRBD1
DNA: TGCGCCAGCAGCCTTGGGACAGGGGGGGAAAAACTGTTTTTT
CDR3: CASSLGTGGEKLFF

length: 15
V: TRBV13
size: once
J: TRBJ2-3
D: TRBD1
DNA: TGTGCCAGCAGCCCAAGGGGGCGCGACGCAGATACGCAGTATTTT
CDR3: CASSPRGRDADTQYF

length: 15
V: TRBV27
size: few
J: TRBJ1-4
D: .
DNA: TGTGCCAGCCGTCAAGGGCTGGGGGCTTGGGAAAAACTGTTTTTT
CDR3: CASRQGLGAWEKLFF

length: 14
V: TRBV9
size: .
J: TRBJ2-1
D: .
DNA: TGTGCCAGCAGCGTCCAGAGAGCGGGTAATGAGCAGTTCTTC
CDR3: CASSVQRAGNEQFF

length: 15
V: TRBV30
size: .
J: TRBJ1-4
D: .
DNA: TGTGCCTGGAGGGTTCGGACAGCTTTTAATGAAAAACTGTTTTTT
CDR3: CAWRVRTAFNEKLFF

length: 14
V: TRBV2
size: .
J: TRBJ1-5
D: .
DNA: TGTGCCAGCAGGATAGTCGGGGAGAATCAGCCCCAGCATTTT
CDR3: CASRIVGENQPQHF

length: 15
V: TRBV2
size: .
J: TRBJ1-2
D: .
DNA: TGTGCCAGCAAGCCGGGACCGGGGGCTAACTATGGCTACACCTTC
CDR3: CASKPGPGANYGYTF

length: 14
V: TRBV7-3
size: .
J: TRBJ2-1
D: .
DNA: TGTGCCAGCAGCTTCTATGGATCAGGGAATGAGCAGTTCTTC
CDR3: CASSFYGSGNEQFF

length: 13
V: TRBV6-1
size: few
J: TRBJ2-2
D: .
DNA: TGTGCCAGCAGTGAACAGGGTACCGGGGAGCTGTTTTTT
CDR3: CASSEQGTGELFF

length: 12
V: TRBV10-3
size: .
J: TRBJ2-5
D: .
DNA: TGTGCCATCAGTGAGTCGACCCGGGTTGAGTACTTC
CDR3: CAISESTRVEYF

length: 13
V: TRBV4-2
size: .
J: TRBJ1-5
D: .
DNA: TGTGCCAGCAGCCAAGTAGAGAATCAGCCCCAGCATTTT
CDR3: CASSQVENQPQHF

length: 15
V: TRBV6-5
size: few
J: TRBJ2-1
D: TRBD2
DNA: TGTGCCAGCTCACAGACTAGCGGGGACTACAATGAGCAGTTCTTC
CDR3: CASSQTSGDYNEQFF

length: 17
V: TRBV29-1
size: few
J: TRBJ2-3
D: TRBD2
DNA: TGCAGCGTTGACGGGGTAGCGGGGGCCCCAGAGGCAGATACGCAGTATTTT
CDR3: CSVDGVAGAPEADTQYF

length: 15
V: TRBV3-1/TRBV3-2
size: few
J: TRBJ1-5
D: TRBD1
DNA: TGTGCCAGCAGCCCGAGGACAGGGGGCGGCCAGCCCCAGCATTTT
CDR3: CASSPRTGGGQPQHF

length: 18
V: TRBV3-1/TRBV3-2
size: .
J: TRBJ2-2
D: TRBD1
DNA: TGTGCCAGCAGCCAGTTATCCCGGACAGGGACGAACACCGGGGAGCTGTTTTTT
CDR3: CASSQLSRTGTNTGELFF

length: 15
V: TRBV5-1
size: .
J: TRBJ2-1
D: .
DNA: TGCGCCAGCAGCTTGGCGGGGTGGGGTTACAATGAGCAGTTCTTC
CDR3: CASSLAGWGYNEQFF

length: 12
V: TRBV14
size: .
J: TRBJ1-2
D: .
DNA: TGTGCCAGCAGCCAGTACAGGGATGGCTACACCTTC
CDR3: CASSQYRDGYTF

length: 15
V: TRBV5-1
size: once
J: TRBJ1-4
D: TRBD1
DNA: TGCGCCAGCAGCTTCTTGGGACAGATTAATGAAAAACTGTTTTTT
CDR3: CASSFLGQINEKLFF

length: 16
V: TRBV15
size: .
J: TRBJ2-7
D: .
DNA: TGTGCCACCAGCAGAGATCTGGGGGCGAGTTGGTACGAGCAGTACTTC
CDR3: CATSRDLGASWYEQYF

length: 16
V: TRBV18
size: .
J: TRBJ2-2
D: TRBD1
DNA: TGTGCCAGCTCACCACCGGGACAGGGTGGAACCGGGGAGCTGTTTTTT
CDR3: CASSPPGQGGTGELFF

length: 18
V: TRBV3-1/TRBV3-2
size: .
J: TRBJ2-5
D: TRBD2
DNA: TGTGCCAGCAGCCAGACCCCCGGACTAGCGGGGGGGCAAGAGACCCAGTACTTC
CDR3: CASSQTPGLAGGQETQYF

length: 11
V: TRBV30
size: .
J: TRBJ2-3
D: .
DNA: TGTGCCTGGGGACGAGAAGATACGCAGTATTTT
CDR3: CAWGREDTQYF

length: 16
V: TRBV10-1
size: .
J: TRBJ2-7
D: TRBD2
DNA: TGCGCCAGCAGTGACCAGCGGGGTGGAGGGGTCTACGAGCAGTACTTC
CDR3: CASSDQRGGGVYEQYF

length: 15
V: TRBV5-8
size: .
J: TRBJ2-1
D: TRBD2
DNA: TGTGCCAGCACCGCCGGGACTAGCGTCTACAATGAGCAGTTCTTC
CDR3: CASTAGTSVYNEQFF

length: 11
V: TRBV2
size: .
J: TRBJ1-1
D: .
DNA: TGTGCCAGCAAATATAGTACTGAAGCTTTCTTT
CDR3: CASKYSTEAFF

length: 16
V: TRBV5-1
size: once
J: TRBJ2-2
D: TRBD1
DNA: TGCGCCAGCAGCTTGTGGACAGGTCTTGACACCGGGGAGCTGTTTTTT
CDR3: CASSLWTGLDTGELFF

length: 11
V: TRBV20-1
size: .
J: TRBJ2-1
D: .
DNA: TGCAGTGCTAGCGGGGGTGGTGAGCAGTTCTTC
CDR3: CSASGGGEQFF

length: 15
V: TRBV6-2/TRBV6-3
size: .
J: TRBJ1-4
D: .
DNA: TGTGCCAGCAGTGACCGACAGGCTGGAAAGGAAAAACTGTTTTTT
CDR3: CASSDRQAGKEKLFF

length: 15
V: TRBV3-1/TRBV3-2
size: .
J: TRBJ1-2
D: .
DNA: TGTGCCAGCAGCCAAGATGCAGGATCAAACTATGGCTACACCTTC
CDR3: CASSQDAGSNYGYTF